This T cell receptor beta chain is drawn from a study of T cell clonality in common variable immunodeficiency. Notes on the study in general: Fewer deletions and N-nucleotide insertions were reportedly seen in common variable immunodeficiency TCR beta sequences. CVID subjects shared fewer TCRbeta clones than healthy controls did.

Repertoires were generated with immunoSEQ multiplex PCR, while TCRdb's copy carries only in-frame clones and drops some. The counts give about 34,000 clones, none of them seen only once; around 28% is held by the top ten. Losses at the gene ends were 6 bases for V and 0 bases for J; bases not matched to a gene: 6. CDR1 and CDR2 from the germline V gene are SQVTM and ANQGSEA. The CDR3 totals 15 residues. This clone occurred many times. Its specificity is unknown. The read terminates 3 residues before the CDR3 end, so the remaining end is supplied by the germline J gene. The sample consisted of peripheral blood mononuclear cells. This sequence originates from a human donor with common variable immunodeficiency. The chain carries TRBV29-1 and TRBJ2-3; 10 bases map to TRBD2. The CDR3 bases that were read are TGCAGCGTCGAGGGGACTAGCGATAGCACAGATACG. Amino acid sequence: CSVEGTSDSTDT. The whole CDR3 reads CSVEGTSDSTDTQYF.